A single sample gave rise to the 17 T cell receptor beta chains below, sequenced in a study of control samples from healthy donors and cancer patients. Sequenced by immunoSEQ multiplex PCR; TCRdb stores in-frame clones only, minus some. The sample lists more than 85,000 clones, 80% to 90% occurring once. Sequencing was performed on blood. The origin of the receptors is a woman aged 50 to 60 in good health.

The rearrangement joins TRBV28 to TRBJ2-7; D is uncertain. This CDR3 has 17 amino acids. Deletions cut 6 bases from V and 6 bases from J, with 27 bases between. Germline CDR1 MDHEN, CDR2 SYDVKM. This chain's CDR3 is CASSKELSPGYSGEQYF. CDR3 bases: TGTGCCAGCAGCAAGGAACTAAGTCCGGGCTACTCCGGCGAGCAGTACTTC.

The DNA of the CDR3 is TGTGCCACCAGTGACGTAGGGGTGAACACCGGGGAGCTGTTTTTT. Encoded protein: CATSDVGVNTGELFF. This chain joins TRBV24-1 and TRBJ2-2; D is possibly TRBD1 (5 bases). V was clipped by 4 bases and J by 1 base, with 9 bases between them. The CDR3 contains 15 residues. The germline V gene encodes CDR1 KGHDR and CDR2 SFDVKD.

CDR3: CASSLGVVEETQYF. The CDR3 bases are TGTGCCAGCAGCCTAGGGGTCGTGGAGGAGACCCAGTACTTC. The chain combines TRBV11-2 with TRBJ2-5, with a weak D call TRBD1 (5 bases). The CDR3 runs to 14 residues. V lost 5 bases and J lost 5, with 15 bases in between. Germline lookup yields CDR1 SGHAT and CDR2 FQNNGV. Full variable domain (remainder filled in from reference TRBV11-2 and TRBJ2-5): EAGVAQSPRYKIIEKRQSVAFWCNPISGHATLYWYQQILGQGPKLLIQFQNNGVVDDSQLPKDRFSAERLKGVDSTLKIQPAKLEDSAVYLCASSLGVVEETQYFGPGTRLLVL.

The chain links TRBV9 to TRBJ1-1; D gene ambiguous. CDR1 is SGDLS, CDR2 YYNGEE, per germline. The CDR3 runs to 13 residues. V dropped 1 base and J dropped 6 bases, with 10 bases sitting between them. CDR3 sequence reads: CASSVRSDSEAFF. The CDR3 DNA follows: TGTGCCAGCAGCGTAAGATCGGACTCTGAAGCTTTCTTT.

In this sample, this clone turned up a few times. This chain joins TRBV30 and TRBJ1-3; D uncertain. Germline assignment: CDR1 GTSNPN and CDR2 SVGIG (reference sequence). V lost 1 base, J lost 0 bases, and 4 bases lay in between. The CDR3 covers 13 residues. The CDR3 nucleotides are TGTGCCTGGAGTGGAGACTCTGGAAACACCATATATTTT. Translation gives CAWSGDSGNTIYF.

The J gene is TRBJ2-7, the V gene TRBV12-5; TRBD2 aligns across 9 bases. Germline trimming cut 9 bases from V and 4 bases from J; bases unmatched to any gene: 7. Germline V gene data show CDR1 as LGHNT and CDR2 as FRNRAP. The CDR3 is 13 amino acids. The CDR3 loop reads CARLAGEAYEQYF. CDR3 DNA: TGTGCTAGGTTAGCGGGAGAAGCTTACGAGCAGTACTTC.

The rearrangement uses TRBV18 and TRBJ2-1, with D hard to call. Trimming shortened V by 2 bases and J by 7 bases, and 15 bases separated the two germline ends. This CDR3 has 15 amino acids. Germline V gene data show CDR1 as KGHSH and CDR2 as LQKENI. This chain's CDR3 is CASSPGDLGRNEQFF. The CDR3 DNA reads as TGTGCCAGCTCACCAGGAGATTTAGGCCGGAATGAGCAGTTCTTC.

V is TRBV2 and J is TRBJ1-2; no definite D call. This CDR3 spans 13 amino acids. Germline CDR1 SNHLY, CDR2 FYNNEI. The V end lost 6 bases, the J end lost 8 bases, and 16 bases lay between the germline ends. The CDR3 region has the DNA TGTGCCAGCAGCACCGGGCCCCAGGAAGGCTACACCTTC. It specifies CASSTGPQEGYTF.

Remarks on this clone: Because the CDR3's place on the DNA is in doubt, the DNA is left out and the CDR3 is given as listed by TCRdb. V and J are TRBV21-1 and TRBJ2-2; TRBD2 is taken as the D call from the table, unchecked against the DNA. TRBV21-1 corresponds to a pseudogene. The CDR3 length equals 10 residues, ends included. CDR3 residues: CASSSGELFF.

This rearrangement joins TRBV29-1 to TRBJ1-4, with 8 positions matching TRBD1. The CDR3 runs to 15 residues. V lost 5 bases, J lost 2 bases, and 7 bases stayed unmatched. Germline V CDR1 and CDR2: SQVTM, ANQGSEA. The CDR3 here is CSVRQGIVTNEKLFF. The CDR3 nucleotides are TGCAGCGTTCGACAGGGGATTGTCACTAATGAAAAACTGTTTTTT.

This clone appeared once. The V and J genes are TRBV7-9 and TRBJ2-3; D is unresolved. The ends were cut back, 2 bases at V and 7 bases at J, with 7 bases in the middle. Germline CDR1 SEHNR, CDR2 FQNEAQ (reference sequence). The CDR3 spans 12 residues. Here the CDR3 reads CASSLSDYTQYF. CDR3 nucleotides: TGTGCCAGCAGCTTATCTGATTATACGCAGTATTTT.

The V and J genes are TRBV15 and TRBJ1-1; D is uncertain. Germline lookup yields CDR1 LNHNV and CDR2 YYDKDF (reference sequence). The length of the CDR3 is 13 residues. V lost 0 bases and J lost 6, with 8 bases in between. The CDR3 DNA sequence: TGTGCCACCAGCAGAGATCGATTGTCTGAAGCTTTCTTT. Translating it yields CATSRDRLSEAFF. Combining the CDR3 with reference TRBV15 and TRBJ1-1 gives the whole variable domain DAMVIQNPRYQVTQFGKPVTLSCSQTLNHNVMYWYQQKSSQAPKLLFHYYDKDFNNEADTPDNFQSRRPNTSFCFLDIRSPGLGDTAMYLCATSRDRLSEAFFGQGTRLTVV.

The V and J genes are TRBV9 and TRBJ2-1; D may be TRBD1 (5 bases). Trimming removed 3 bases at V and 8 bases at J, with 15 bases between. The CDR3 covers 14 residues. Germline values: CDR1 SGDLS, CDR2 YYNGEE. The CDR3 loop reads CASSGLGVWDEQFF. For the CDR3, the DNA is TGTGCCAGCAGCGGTTTAGGGGTTTGGGATGAGCAGTTCTTC.

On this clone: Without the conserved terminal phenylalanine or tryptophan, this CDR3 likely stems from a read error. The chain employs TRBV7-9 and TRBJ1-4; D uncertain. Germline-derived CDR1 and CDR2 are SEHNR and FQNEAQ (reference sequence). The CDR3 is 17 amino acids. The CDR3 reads CATSAVRHRFTNEKLFS. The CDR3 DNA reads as TGTGCCACCAGCGCGGTCCGGCACCGATTTACTAATGAAAAACTGTTTTCT.

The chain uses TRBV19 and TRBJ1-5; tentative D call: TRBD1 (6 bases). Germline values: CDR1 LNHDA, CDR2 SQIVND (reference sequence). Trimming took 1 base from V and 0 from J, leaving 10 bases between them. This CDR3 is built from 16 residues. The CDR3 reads CASSIGGTLSNQPQHF. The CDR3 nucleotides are TGTGCCAGTAGTATAGGGGGGACACTTAGCAATCAGCCCCAGCATTTT.

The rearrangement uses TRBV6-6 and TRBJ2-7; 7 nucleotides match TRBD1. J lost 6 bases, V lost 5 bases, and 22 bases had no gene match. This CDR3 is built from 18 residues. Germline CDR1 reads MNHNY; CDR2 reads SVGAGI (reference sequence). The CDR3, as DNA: TGTGCCAGCAGTCCGCCCCTTTCATCCGGAGACAGGGCATCCGAGCAGTACTTC. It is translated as CASSPPLSSGDRASEQYF.

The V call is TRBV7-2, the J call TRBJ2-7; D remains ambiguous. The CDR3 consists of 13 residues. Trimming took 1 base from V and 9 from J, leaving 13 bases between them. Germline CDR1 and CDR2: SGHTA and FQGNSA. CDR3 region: CASSLGPKNGQYF. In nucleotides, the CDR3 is TGTGCCAGCAGCTTAGGTCCGAAGAATGGGCAGTACTTC.